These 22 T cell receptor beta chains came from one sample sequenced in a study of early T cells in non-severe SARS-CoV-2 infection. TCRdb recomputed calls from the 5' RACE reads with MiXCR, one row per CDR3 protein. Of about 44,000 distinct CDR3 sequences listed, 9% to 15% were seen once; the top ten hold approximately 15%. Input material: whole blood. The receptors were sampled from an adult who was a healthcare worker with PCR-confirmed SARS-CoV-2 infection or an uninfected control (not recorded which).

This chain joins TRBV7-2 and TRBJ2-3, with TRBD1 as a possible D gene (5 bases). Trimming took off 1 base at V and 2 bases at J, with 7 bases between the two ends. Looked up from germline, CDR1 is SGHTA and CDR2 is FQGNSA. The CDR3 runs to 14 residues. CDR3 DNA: TGTGCCAGCAGCTTAGGGGGCCACACAGATACGCAGTATTTT. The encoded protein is CASSLGGHTDTQYF.

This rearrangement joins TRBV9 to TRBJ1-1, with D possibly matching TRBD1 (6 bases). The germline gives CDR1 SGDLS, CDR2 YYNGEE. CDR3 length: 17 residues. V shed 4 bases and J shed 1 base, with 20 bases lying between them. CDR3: CASSSLGTAQGNTEAFF. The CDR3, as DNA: TGTGCCAGCAGCTCCCTCGGAACGGCACAGGGGAACACTGAAGCTTTCTTT.

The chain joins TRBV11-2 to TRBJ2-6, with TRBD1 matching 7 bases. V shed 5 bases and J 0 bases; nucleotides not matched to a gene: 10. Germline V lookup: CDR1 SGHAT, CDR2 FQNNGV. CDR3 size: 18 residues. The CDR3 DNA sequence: TGTGCCAGCAGCCAATTCCGGGACAGAAACTCTGGGGCCAACGTCCTGACTTTC. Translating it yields CASSQFRDRNSGANVLTF.

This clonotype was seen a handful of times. Here the CDR3 DNA reads TGTGCCAGCAGCTTAGAACCCCCGAAGAGACAGGATAGCTCCTATAATTCACCCCTCCACTTT. It translates to CASSLEPPKRQDSSYNSPLHF. The gene calls are TRBV7-9 and TRBJ1-6; a possible D gene is TRBD1 (6 bases). This CDR3 comprises 21 residues. Per germline, CDR1 SEHNR and CDR2 FQNEAQ (reference sequence). V lost 1 base and J 0 bases, leaving 22 bases between the germline ends.

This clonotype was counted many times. CDR3 in amino acids: CASSDVRITDTQYF. The CDR3, as DNA: TGTGCCAGCAGTGATGTTAGGATCACAGATACGCAGTATTTT. This chain links TRBV25-1 with TRBJ2-3; D remains unclear. V was shortened by 3 bases and J by 2 bases, with 9 bases between the two germline ends. This CDR3 has 14 residues. The germline CDR1 and CDR2 sequences are MGHDK and SYGVNS.

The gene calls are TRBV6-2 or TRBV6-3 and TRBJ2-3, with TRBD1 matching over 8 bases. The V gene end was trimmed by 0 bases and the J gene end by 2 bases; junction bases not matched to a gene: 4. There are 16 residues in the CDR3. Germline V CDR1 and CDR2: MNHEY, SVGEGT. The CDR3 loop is CASSYSKDRATDTQYF. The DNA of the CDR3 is TGTGCCAGCAGTTACTCGAAGGACAGGGCCACAGATACGCAGTATTTT.

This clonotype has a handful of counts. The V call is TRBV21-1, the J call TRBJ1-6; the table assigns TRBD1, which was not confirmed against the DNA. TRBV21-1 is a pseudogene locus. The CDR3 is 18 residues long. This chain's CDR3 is CASSRQGAGSSYNSPLHF. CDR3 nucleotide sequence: TGTGCCAGCAGTAGGCAGGGGGCGGGGAGCTCCTATAATTCACCCCTCCACTTT.

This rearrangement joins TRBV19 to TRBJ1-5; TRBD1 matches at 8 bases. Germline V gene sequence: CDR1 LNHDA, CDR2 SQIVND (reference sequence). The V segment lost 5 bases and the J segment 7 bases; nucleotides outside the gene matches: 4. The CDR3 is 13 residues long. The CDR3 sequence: CASSLGQGQPQHF. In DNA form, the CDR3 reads TGTGCCAGTAGTTTAGGACAGGGCCAGCCCCAGCATTTT.

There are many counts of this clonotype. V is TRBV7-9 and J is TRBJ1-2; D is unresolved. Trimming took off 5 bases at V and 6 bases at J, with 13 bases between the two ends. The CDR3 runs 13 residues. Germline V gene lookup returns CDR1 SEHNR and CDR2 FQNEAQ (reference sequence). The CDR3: CASSPENRDGYTF. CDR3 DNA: TGTGCCAGCAGCCCTGAAAACAGAGATGGCTACACCTTC.

The CDR3 sequence: CASSLQGPNYYEQFF. The CDR3 bases are TGTGCCAGCAGTTTACAGGGGCCGAATTACTATGAGCAGTTCTTC. J is TRBJ2-1 and V is TRBV12-3 or TRBV12-4; a weak D match, TRBD1 (6 bases). The ends were cut back, 2 bases at V and 8 bases at J, with 16 bases in the middle. The CDR3 length is 15 residues.

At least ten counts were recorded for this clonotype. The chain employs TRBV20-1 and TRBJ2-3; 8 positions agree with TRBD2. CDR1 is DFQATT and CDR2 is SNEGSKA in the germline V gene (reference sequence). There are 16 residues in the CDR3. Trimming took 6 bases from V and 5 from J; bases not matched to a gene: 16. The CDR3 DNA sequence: TGCAGTGCAACTAATCGAGCGGGGGCGGTGGGAGATACGCAGTATTTT. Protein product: CSATNRAGAVGDTQYF.

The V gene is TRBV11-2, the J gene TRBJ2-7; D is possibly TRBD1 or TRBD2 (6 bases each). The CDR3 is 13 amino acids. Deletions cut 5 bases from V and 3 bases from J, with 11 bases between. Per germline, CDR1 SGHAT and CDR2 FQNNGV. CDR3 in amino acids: CASSDRTNYEQYF. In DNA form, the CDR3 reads TGTGCCAGCAGCGACAGGACTAACTACGAGCAGTACTTC.

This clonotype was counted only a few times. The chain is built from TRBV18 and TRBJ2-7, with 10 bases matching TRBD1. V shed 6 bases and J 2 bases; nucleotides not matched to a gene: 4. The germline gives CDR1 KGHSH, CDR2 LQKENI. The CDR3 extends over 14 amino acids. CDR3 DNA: TGTGCCAGCTCTCCCGGGACAGGGGCCTACGAGCAGTACTTC. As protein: CASSPGTGAYEQYF.

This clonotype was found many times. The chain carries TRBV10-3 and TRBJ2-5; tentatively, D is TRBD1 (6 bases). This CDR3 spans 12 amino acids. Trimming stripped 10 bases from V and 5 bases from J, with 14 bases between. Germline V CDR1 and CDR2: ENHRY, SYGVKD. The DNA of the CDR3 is TGTGCCACCAAAGGACAGTCGGAGACCCAGTACTTC. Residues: CATKGQSETQYF.

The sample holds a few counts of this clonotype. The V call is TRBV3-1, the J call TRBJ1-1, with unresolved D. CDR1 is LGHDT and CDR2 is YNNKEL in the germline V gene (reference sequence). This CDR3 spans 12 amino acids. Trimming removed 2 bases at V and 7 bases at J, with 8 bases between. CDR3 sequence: CASSQTGFEAFF. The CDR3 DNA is TGTGCCAGCAGCCAAACGGGATTTGAAGCTTTCTTT.

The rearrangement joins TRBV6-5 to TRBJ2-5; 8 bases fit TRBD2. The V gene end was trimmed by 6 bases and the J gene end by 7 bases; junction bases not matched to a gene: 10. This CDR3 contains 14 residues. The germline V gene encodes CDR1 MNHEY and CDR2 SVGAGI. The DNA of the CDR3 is TGTGCCAGCAGCCGATCTGGGACTAGTGGGACCCAGTACTTC. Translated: CASSRSGTSGTQYF.

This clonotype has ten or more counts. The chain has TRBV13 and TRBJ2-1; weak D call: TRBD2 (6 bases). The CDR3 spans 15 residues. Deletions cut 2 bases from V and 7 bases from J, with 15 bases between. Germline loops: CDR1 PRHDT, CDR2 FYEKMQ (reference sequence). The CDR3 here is CASSLTGSSLNEQFF. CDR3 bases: TGTGCCAGCAGCTTAACCGGGAGCAGTTTGAATGAGCAGTTCTTC.

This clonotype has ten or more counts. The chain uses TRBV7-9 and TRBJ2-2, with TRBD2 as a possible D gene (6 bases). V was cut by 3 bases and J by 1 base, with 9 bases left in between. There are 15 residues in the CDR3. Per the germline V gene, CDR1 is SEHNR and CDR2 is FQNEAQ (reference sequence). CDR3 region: CASSLGGLNTGELFF. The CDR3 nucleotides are TGTGCCAGCAGCTTGGGAGGCCTGAACACCGGGGAGCTGTTTTTT.

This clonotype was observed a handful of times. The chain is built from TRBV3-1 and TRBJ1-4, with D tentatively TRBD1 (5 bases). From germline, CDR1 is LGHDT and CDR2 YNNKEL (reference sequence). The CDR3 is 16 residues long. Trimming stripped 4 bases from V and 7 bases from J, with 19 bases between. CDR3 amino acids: CASSRQATASGEKLFF. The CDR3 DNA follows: TGTGCCAGCAGCCGCCAAGCGACAGCCTCGGGTGAAAAACTGTTTTTT.

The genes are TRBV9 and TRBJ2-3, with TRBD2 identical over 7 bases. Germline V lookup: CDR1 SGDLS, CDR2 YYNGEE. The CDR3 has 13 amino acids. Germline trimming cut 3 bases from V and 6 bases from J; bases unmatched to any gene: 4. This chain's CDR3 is CASSGGGKDTQYF. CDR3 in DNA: TGTGCCAGCAGCGGGGGAGGGAAGGATACGCAGTATTTT.

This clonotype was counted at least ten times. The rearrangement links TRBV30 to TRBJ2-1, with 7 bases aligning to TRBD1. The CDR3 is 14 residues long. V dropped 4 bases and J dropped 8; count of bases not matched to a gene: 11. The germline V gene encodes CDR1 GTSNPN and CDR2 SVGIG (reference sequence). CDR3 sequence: CAWNVATGQDEQFF. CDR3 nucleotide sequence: TGTGCCTGGAATGTAGCGACAGGGCAGGATGAGCAGTTCTTC.

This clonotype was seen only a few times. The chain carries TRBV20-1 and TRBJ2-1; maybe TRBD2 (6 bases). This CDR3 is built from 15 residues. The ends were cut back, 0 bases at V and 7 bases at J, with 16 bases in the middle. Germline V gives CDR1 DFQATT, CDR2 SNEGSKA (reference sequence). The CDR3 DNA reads TGCAGTGCTAGAGACCAAGGCGGGATAGTTAATGAGCAGTTCTTC. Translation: CSARDQGGIVNEQFF.